What follows is one T cell receptor beta chain and its context. The antigen remains undetermined. These data are taken from a study of T cell responses to AZD1222 COVID-19 vaccine. Whole-study results and caveats: When two AZD1222 doses had been given, Spike-specific TCR breadth and depth rose.

Profiling relied on immunoSEQ multiplex PCR, and the TCRdb table lists in-frame clones only, not all of them. In the table there are some 140,000 clones, 80% to 95% of which are singletons. The specimen comprised peripheral blood, sampled on day 0 of AZD1222 vaccination. This TCR came from an adult in good health.

CDR3 sequence reads: CASILGLGTEAFF. CDR3 DNA: TGTGCCAGCATCCTAGGGTTGGGCACTGAAGCTTTCTTT. V usage is TRBV28 and J usage is TRBJ1-1; D unclear. The CDR3 consists of 13 residues. Germline assignment: CDR1 MDHEN and CDR2 SYDVKM. Trimming cost V 7 bases and J 4 bases, with 13 bases left between them.